A single T cell receptor beta chain is shown here with its context. Here immunoSEQ multiplex PCR was the method, and the copy in TCRdb shows in-frame clones only, minus some. The sample contains about 230,000 clones, roughly 84% of which appear only once. These data come from a study of blood T cell repertoires in COVID-19. Study-level information: COVID-19 samples collected from the United States, Italy and Spain covered acute and convalescent phases. PBMCs, B-cell-depleted T cells, or T cells provided the cDNA or gDNA that made up the material.

Per germline, CDR1 LGHDT and CDR2 YNNKEL (reference sequence). The CDR3 has 19 amino acids. The V and J ends lost 1 base and 5 bases, in that order; junction bases with no gene match: 11. The sequence derives from a woman of 80 years or more with active or convalescent COVID-19. V usage is TRBV3-1 (or the pseudogene TRBV3-2) and J usage is TRBJ2-5, with 15 bases matching TRBD2. Sequencing was performed on peripheral blood. CDR3 sequence: CASSQVNGLAGGNRETQYF. In DNA form, the CDR3 reads TGTGCCAGCAGCCAAGTAAACGGACTAGCGGGAGGGAACCGGGAGACCCAGTACTTC.